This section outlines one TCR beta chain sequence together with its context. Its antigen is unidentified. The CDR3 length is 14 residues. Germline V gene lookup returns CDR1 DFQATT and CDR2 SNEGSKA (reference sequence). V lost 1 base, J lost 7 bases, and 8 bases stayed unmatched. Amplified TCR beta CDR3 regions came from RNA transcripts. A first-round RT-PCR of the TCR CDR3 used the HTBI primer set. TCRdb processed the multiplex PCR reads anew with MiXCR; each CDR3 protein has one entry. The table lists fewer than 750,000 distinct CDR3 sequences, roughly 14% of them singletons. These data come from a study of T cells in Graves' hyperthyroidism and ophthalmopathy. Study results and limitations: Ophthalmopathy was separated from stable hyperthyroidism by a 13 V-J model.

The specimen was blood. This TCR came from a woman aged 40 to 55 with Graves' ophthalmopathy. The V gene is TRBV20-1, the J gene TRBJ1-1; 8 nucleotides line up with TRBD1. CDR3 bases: TGCAGTGCTAGAGTGGCAGGGGGCGCGGGTGAAGCTTTCTTT. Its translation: CSARVAGGAGEAFF.